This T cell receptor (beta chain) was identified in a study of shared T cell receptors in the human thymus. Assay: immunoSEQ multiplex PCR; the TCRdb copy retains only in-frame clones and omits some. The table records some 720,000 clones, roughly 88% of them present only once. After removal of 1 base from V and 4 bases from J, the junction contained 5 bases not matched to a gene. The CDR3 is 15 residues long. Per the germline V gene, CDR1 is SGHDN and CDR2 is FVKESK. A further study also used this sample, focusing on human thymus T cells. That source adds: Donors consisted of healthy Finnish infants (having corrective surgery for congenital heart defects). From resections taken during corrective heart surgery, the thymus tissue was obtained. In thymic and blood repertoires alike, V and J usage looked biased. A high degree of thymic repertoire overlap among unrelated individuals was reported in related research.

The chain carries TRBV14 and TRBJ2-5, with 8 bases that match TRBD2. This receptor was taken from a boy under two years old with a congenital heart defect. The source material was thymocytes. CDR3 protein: CASSQGWLAGETQYF. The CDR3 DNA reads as TGTGCCAGCAGCCAAGGGTGGCTAGCGGGAGAGACCCAGTACTTC.